The 21 T cell receptor beta chains reported below all come from one sample, sequenced in a study of T cells after posttransplantation cyclophosphamide (dated by TCRdb to about 2016). Receptor libraries were prepared by the immunoSEQ multiplex PCR assay. TCRdb's version of the immuneACCESS table is confined to in-frame rearrangements and falls short of the full clone set. An unresolved V gene accounts for under half of the shortfall where checked; the remainder is of unknown origin. Listed for this sample are about 37,000 clones, none observed only a single time. Roughly 5.9% of the sample lies in the top ten. The sample was PBMCs. The origin of the receptors is a man aged 25-45 years in good health and a related stem cell transplant donor.

This clone was counted many times. This chain joins TRBV7-8 and TRBJ2-1; the match to TRBD1 covers 7 bases. V was pared by 3 bases and J by 4 bases, with 9 bases of the junction left unmatched. CDR3 length equals 16 residues. CDR1 is SGHVS, CDR2 FQNEAQ, per germline. The CDR3 loop reads CASSFRDRAPYNEQFF. DNA for the CDR3: TGTGCCAGCAGCTTTAGAGACAGGGCGCCTTACAATGAGCAGTTCTTC. The entire variable domain, with the rest obtained from reference TRBV7-8 and TRBJ2-1, is as follows: GAGVSQSPRYKVAKRGQDVALRCDPISGHVSLFWYQQALGQGPEFLTYFQNEAQLDKSGLPSDRFFAERPEGSVSTLKIQRTQQEDSAVYLCASSFRDRAPYNEQFFGPGTRLTVL.

This clone was observed many times. The V and J genes are TRBV27 and TRBJ2-3; tentative D call: TRBD1 (6 bases). Germline V gene sequence: CDR1 MNHEY, CDR2 SMNVEV (reference sequence). The CDR3 totals 13 residues. Trimming pared 6 bases from V and 2 bases from J, leaving 9 bases between. CDR3 in amino acids: CASRDSLTDTQYF. CDR3 DNA: TGTGCCAGCAGGGACAGCCTCACAGATACGCAGTATTTT.

This clone was counted ten times or more. The CDR3 sequence is CASSMWGLYNSPLHF. The CDR3 nucleotides are TGTGCCAGTAGTATGTGGGGACTTTATAATTCACCCCTCCACTTT. The chain recombines TRBV19 with TRBJ1-6; TRBD1 is a possible D gene (5 bases). CDR1 and CDR2 from the germline V gene are LNHDA and SQIVND (reference sequence). Trimming took 3 bases from V and 4 from J, leaving 10 bases between them. The CDR3 spans 15 residues.

This clone showed up many times. V and J are TRBV7-3 and TRBJ2-1; a weak D match, TRBD1 (6 bases). Germline CDR1 is SGHTA and CDR2 is FQGTGA. The germline V and J ends were trimmed by 5 bases and 5 bases, with 19 bases remaining between them. The CDR3 extends over 16 amino acids. The CDR3 sequence: CASSTTTGSRDNEQFF. In DNA form, the CDR3 reads TGTGCCAGCAGCACCACGACAGGATCGAGAGACAATGAGCAGTTCTTC.

This clone is labeled as medium-sized (0.01 to 0.1%). The CDR3 coding sequence is TGTGCCAGCAGTGACTCTGTCGGGGGCACAGATACGCAGTATTTT. Translation: CASSDSVGGTDTQYF. This chain connects TRBV6-4 to TRBJ2-3; the D gene is possibly TRBD2 (5 bases). CDR1 and CDR2 from the germline V gene are MRHNA and SNTAGT. The CDR3 sequence is 15 residues long. The germline V and J ends were trimmed by 0 bases and 1 base, with 8 bases remaining between them.

Ten or more counts support this clone. This chain connects TRBV7-2 to TRBJ1-4; D is unclear. The CDR3 consists of 15 residues. Germline V gives CDR1 SGHTA, CDR2 FQGNSA. V was clipped by 4 bases and J by 0 bases, with 9 bases between them. DNA of the CDR3: TGTGCCAGCAGCTCCACGGTCGCAACTAATGAAAAACTGTTTTTT. Its translation: CASSSTVATNEKLFF. The full variable domain, in which reference TRBV7-2 and TRBJ1-4 provide the parts outside the CDR3, is GAGVSQSPSNKVTEKGKDVELRCDPISGHTALYWYRQSLGQGLEFLIYFQGNSAPDKSGLPSDRFSAERTGGSVSTLTIQRTQQEDSAVYLCASSSTVATNEKLFFGSGTQLSVL.

In its sample, this clone was seen many times. The CDR3 reads CASSFQRTGSPDGYTF. The CDR3, as DNA: TGTGCCAGCAGTTTCCAACGGACAGGCTCTCCGGATGGCTACACCTTC. The V gene is TRBV27, the J gene TRBJ1-2; 7 bases are a match to TRBD1. Germline CDR1 and CDR2: MNHEY and SMNVEV (reference sequence). V gave up 3 bases and J gave up 6 bases; unmatched junction bases: 13. The CDR3 runs to 16 residues.

This clone was seen ten or more times. The chain uses TRBV6-2 or TRBV6-3 and TRBJ2-3; 8 nucleotides agree with TRBD1. Germline V gene lookup returns CDR1 MNHEY and CDR2 SVGEGT. This CDR3 has 12 amino acids. The J segment lost 14 bases and the V segment lost 8 bases, leaving 12 bases of the junction unmatched. The CDR3 here is CASERSGGGVYF. The DNA of the CDR3 is TGTGCCAGCGAAAGATCAGGGGGCGGCGTGTATTTT.

The sample holds a few counts of this clone. This chain uses TRBV4-2 with TRBJ2-1, with TRBD2 identical over 10 bases. Per the germline V gene, CDR1 is LGHNA and CDR2 is YNFKEQ. The CDR3 totals 18 residues. Germline trimming cut 1 base from V and 3 bases from J; bases unmatched to any gene: 9. This chain's CDR3 is CASSQAGDSGGLYNEQFF. The DNA for the CDR3 is TGTGCCAGCAGCCAAGCGGGGGATAGCGGGGGGCTCTACAATGAGCAGTTCTTC.

This clone was detected a few times. The chain carries TRBV7-6 and TRBJ2-5; TRBD2 aligns across 10 bases. Looked up from germline, CDR1 is SGHVS and CDR2 is FNYEAQ. Trimming took 5 bases from V and 0 from J; bases not matched to a gene: 9. The length of the CDR3 is 17 residues. The CDR3 reads CASSQLRTSGNQETQYF. In DNA, the CDR3 is TGTGCCAGCAGCCAACTACGGACTAGCGGAAACCAAGAGACCCAGTACTTC. Supplemented by reference TRBV7-6 and TRBJ2-5, the full variable domain reads GAGVSQSPRYKVTKRGQDVALRCDPISGHVSLYWYRQALGQGPEFLTYFNYEAQQDKSGLPNDRFSAERPEGSISTLTIQRTEQRDSAMYRCASSQLRTSGNQETQYFGPGTRLLVL.

Many counts were recorded for this clone. The rearrangement uses TRBV19 and TRBJ1-5; D gene uncertain. The CDR3 loop spans 14 amino acids. Germline loops: CDR1 LNHDA, CDR2 SQIVND (reference sequence). The V and J ends lost 4 bases and 3 bases respectively, with 10 bases between them. CDR3 bases: TGTGCCAGTAGTACATTAGCCTCCAATCAGCCCCAGCATTTT. Translation gives CASSTLASNQPQHF.

This clone was found many times. V is TRBV19 and J is TRBJ2-7; D gene ambiguous. CDR1 and CDR2 (germline): LNHDA, SQIVND (reference sequence). Deletions cut 0 bases from V and 5 bases from J, with 2 bases between. The CDR3 has 11 residues. This CDR3 is CASSIDNEQYF. The CDR3 nucleotides are TGTGCCAGTAGTATAGATAACGAGCAGTACTTC.

This clone came up many times. This chain uses TRBV16 with TRBJ2-3; TRBD1 might be the D (6 bases). The CDR3 is 12 amino acids. Germline CDR1 reads KGHSY; CDR2 reads FQNENV. V lost 8 bases to trimming and J lost 6 bases, with 12 bases between them. DNA for the CDR3: TGTGCCAGCGGGACAAGATCTGATACGCAGTATTTT. Residues: CASGTRSDTQYF.

This clone was recorded at least ten times. V gene TRBV5-4 combines with J gene TRBJ1-2; no clear D. This CDR3 spans 13 amino acids. Germline V CDR1 and CDR2: SGHNT, YYREEE (reference sequence). The V end lost 4 bases, the J end lost 4 bases, and 11 bases lay between the germline ends. CDR3 coding DNA: TGTGCCAGCAGCCCCGGACTGGGCTATGGCTACACCTTC. Protein product: CASSPGLGYGYTF.

This clone came up a few times. The J gene is TRBJ2-5, the V gene TRBV9, with 11 bases lining up with TRBD2. This CDR3 is built from 19 residues. V shed 3 bases, J shed 2 bases, and the junction held 15 bases outside the gene matches. The germline V gene has CDR1 SGDLS and CDR2 YYNGEE. CDR3 nucleotide sequence: TGTGCCAGCAGCGACTCCCTCCTAGCGGGGGGCCACGGGCAAGAGACCCAGTACTTC. Its protein is CASSDSLLAGGHGQETQYF.

There are many counts of this clone. The rearrangement joins TRBV7-9 to TRBJ2-3, with 10 bases matching TRBD2. Germline trimming cut 5 bases from V and 7 bases from J; bases unmatched to any gene: 6. In germline, CDR1 is SEHNR, CDR2 FQNEAQ (reference sequence). The CDR3 runs to 14 residues. CDR3 coding DNA: TGTGCCAGCAGCCGGACTAGCGGTGCGTATACGCAGTATTTT. It translates to CASSRTSGAYTQYF.

This clone was seen repeatedly, ten times or more. This chain links TRBV6-5 with TRBJ1-6; perhaps TRBD1 as D (6 bases). The CDR3 is 13 residues long. The ends were cut back, 6 bases at V and 12 bases at J, with 15 bases in the middle. Germline CDR1 MNHEY, CDR2 SVGAGI. CDR3 protein: CASSRGPFRPLHF. CDR3 sequence (DNA): TGTGCCAGCAGCAGGGGCCCCTTCCGACCCCTCCACTTT.

This clone was found many times. The chain uses TRBV19 and TRBJ1-1, with a possible D match to TRBD1 (5 bases). Germline assignment: CDR1 LNHDA and CDR2 SQIVND (reference sequence). The CDR3 extends over 16 amino acids. The V and J ends lost 3 bases and 5 bases respectively, with 19 bases between them. Here the CDR3 DNA reads TGTGCCAGTAGTATCTTCACGGACACCTTGAGTACTGAAGCTTTCTTT. Translation gives CASSIFTDTLSTEAFF.

This clone occurred a few times. V is TRBV7-9 and J is TRBJ2-3; D not certain. V was pared by 1 base and J by 2 bases, with 7 bases between. This CDR3 spans 14 amino acids. Germline lookup yields CDR1 SEHNR and CDR2 FQNEAQ (reference sequence). In DNA form, the CDR3 reads TGTGCCAGCAGCTTAGACTCCCACACAGATACGCAGTATTTT. It specifies CASSLDSHTDTQYF. The entire variable domain, with the rest obtained from reference TRBV7-9 and TRBJ2-3, is as follows: DTGVSQNPRHKITKRGQNVTFRCDPISEHNRLYWYRQTLGQGPEFLTYFQNEAQLEKSRLLSDRFSAERPKGSFSTLEIQRTEQGDSAMYLCASSLDSHTDTQYFGPGTRLTVL.

This clone was detected ten times or more. The chain recombines TRBV2 with TRBJ1-2, with 8 bases identical to TRBD1. Looked up from germline, CDR1 is SNHLY and CDR2 is FYNNEI. The CDR3 runs to 14 residues. Germline trimming cut 3 bases from V and 4 bases from J; bases unmatched to any gene: 4. Here the CDR3 DNA reads TGTGCCAGCAGTGATGGGACAGGTGCCTATGGCTACACCTTC. Translated: CASSDGTGAYGYTF. Full variable domain (missing parts from reference TRBV2 and TRBJ1-2): EPEVTQTPSHQVTQMGQEVILRCVPISNHLYFYWYRQILGQKVEFLVSFYNNEISEKSEIFDDQFSVERPDGSNFTLKIRSTKLEDSAMYFCASSDGTGAYGYTFGSGTRLTVV.

V is TRBV5-1 and J is TRBJ2-5, with 7 bases fitting TRBD1. The germline V gene has CDR1 SGHRS and CDR2 YFSETQ. This CDR3 region has 14 residues. The V and J ends lost 4 bases and 5 bases, in that order; junction bases with no gene match: 8. The CDR3 DNA reads TGCGCCAGCAGCCCGGGACAGTTTTTCGAGACCCAGTACTTC. The encoded protein is CASSPGQFFETQYF.